Below, 7 T cell receptor beta chains from the same sample are listed, as sequenced in a study of T cell repertoires in cytomegalovirus infection. TCRdb reprocessed the reads via MiXCR and lists one record per CDR3 protein. Among tens of thousands of distinct CDR3 sequences listed, approximately 3.7% were seen once. The sample was PBMCs. The receptor set was obtained from a human donor in good health (CMV status not recorded). Some clones in this sample may be carry-over from other donors' samples.

This clonotype was counted many times. The rearrangement links TRBV6-6 to TRBJ2-3; possibly TRBD1 for D (5 bases). Germline values: CDR1 MNHNY, CDR2 SVGAGI (reference sequence). The CDR3 length is 13 residues. V gave up 7 bases and J gave up 1 base, with 9 bases separating them. The CDR3 nucleotides are TGTGCCAGCACCCGACAGCGCACAGATACGCAGTATTTT. Translated, it gives CASTRQRTDTQYF.

The sample holds many counts of this clonotype. J is TRBJ1-6 and V is TRBV2, with D unclear. V lost 7 bases, J lost 5 bases, and 9 bases lay in between. In germline, CDR1 is SNHLY, CDR2 FYNNEI. The CDR3 is 13 amino acids. CDR3 sequence: CASTVLDNSPLHF. CDR3 bases: TGTGCCAGCACCGTCCTTGATAATTCACCCCTCCACTTT.

The table lists this clonotype with many counts. The J gene is TRBJ2-1, the V gene TRBV9, with TRBD2 identical over 7 bases. The CDR3 loop spans 16 amino acids. After removal of 1 base from V and 0 bases from J, the junction contained 4 bases not matched to a gene. Germline lookup yields CDR1 SGDLS and CDR2 YYNGEE. The CDR3: CASSVRGGSSYNEQFF. The CDR3 DNA reads as TGTGCCAGCAGCGTACGGGGCGGGAGCTCCTACAATGAGCAGTTCTTC.

This clonotype showed up many times. The CDR3: CASSPDRGYEQYF. The CDR3 DNA is TGTGCCAGCAGCCCCGACAGGGGCTACGAGCAGTACTTC. The rearrangement links TRBV7-8 to TRBJ2-7, with TRBD1 identical over 8 bases. CDR1 is SGHVS and CDR2 is FQNEAQ in the germline V gene. J gave up 3 bases and V 5 bases, and 3 bases lay outside the gene matches. The CDR3 extends over 13 amino acids.

This sequence joins TRBV7-2 and TRBJ1-5, with D maybe TRBD1 (5 bases). The V end lost 0 bases, the J end lost 4 bases, and 10 bases lay between the germline ends. CDR3 length: 15 amino acids. The germline CDR1 and CDR2 sequences are SGHTA and FQGNSA. The CDR3 nucleotides are TGTGCCAGCAGCTTAGCAGGGACGGAAAATCAGCCCCAGCATTTT. It encodes CASSLAGTENQPQHF.

Ten or more counts support this clonotype. The J gene is TRBJ1-1, the V gene TRBV5-1; no clear D gene. Germline V CDR1 and CDR2: SGHRS, YFSETQ. Trimming pared 4 bases from V and 2 bases from J, leaving 12 bases between. There are 14 residues in the CDR3. The CDR3 DNA sequence: TGCGCCAGCAGCCGAGAGGAGGTAAACACTGAAGCTTTCTTT. As protein: CASSREEVNTEAFF.

Ten or more counts support this clonotype. The chain couples TRBV7-2 to TRBJ1-2, with 7 bases aligning to TRBD1. CDR1 SGHTA and CDR2 FQGNSA come from the germline V gene. There are 15 residues in the CDR3. The J segment lost 2 bases and the V segment lost 2 bases, leaving 5 bases of the junction unmatched. Here the CDR3 DNA reads TGTGCCAGCAGCTTAAGCAGGGGGTTGAACTATGGCTACACCTTC. It is translated as CASSLSRGLNYGYTF.